This is a list of T cell receptor beta chains from one sample in a study of blood T cells in healthy people across ages. TCRdb reanalysed the 5' RACE reads using MiXCR and keeps one entry per CDR3 protein. Of 650,000 or so distinct CDR3 sequences listed, roughly half are singletons. Sample: blood. These receptors were obtained from a woman aged 80 or over in good health. Each CDR3 is given with its conserved first and last residue. D genes are given only for firm matches. For some rows the clone size is stated as once, few or many, or as a class when expanded; others skip it.

TRBJ1-4	TRBV28	few	NA	TGTGCCAGCGCCTTGGGGGGTACTAATGAAAAACTGTTTTTT	CASALGGTNEKLFF
TRBJ2-7	TRBV20-1	many	TRBD1	TGCAGTGCCCCACCTGGGGACAGGGGGTACTCCTACGAGCAGTACTTC	CSAPPGDRGYSYEQYF
TRBJ2-2	TRBV7-2	NA	TRBD2	TGTGCCAGCAGCTTTTCAGCGGGGATAACCGGGGAGCTGTTTTTT	CASSFSAGITGELFF
TRBJ2-1	TRBV20-1	NA	NA	TGCAGTGCTAGATCCGCCCCGGCGAGCCCCTACAATGAGCAGTTCTTC	CSARSAPASPYNEQFF
TRBJ2-5	TRBV7-9	many	TRBD2	TGTGCCAGCAACACGGGACTAGGAGAAGAGACCCAGTACTTC	CASNTGLGEETQYF
TRBJ2-3	TRBV12-3/TRBV12-4	NA	TRBD2	TGTGCCAGCAGATTGGTAGCGGGGGGGCCGTATTTT	CASRLVAGGPYF
TRBJ2-5	TRBV15	NA	NA	TGTGCCACCAGCAGAGATCCGGGGAGAGGAGAGACCCAGTACTTC	CATSRDPGRGETQYF
TRBJ2-4	TRBV6-5	NA	TRBD2	TGTGCCAGCAGTTATGGAGGGATAGCGGGGAGCCCAGAGCAGTACTTC	CASSYGGIAGSPEQYF
TRBJ2-7	TRBV6-1	NA	TRBD2	TGTGCCAGCAGTGTCTCCGGGACTAGCGGCATCTACGAGCGGTACTTC	CASSVSGTSGIYERYF
TRBJ2-1	TRBV9	NA	NA	TGTGCCAGCAGCCCCACCCGGGGGACCTACAATGAGCAGTTCTTC	CASSPTRGTYNEQFF
TRBJ2-7	TRBV3-1	NA	NA	TGTGCCAGCAGCCAGAGGCAGGGGTGGGCCTACGAGCAGTACTTC	CASSQRQGWAYEQYF
TRBJ1-2	TRBV20-1	NA	NA	TGCAGTGCTAGTTCGGGGGATAGGGACTATGGCTACACCTTC	CSASSGDRDYGYTF
TRBJ2-1	TRBV14	NA	TRBD1	TGTGCCAGCAGCCACCCGACAGGGGCCCCCTACAATGAGCAGTTCTTC	CASSHPTGAPYNEQFF
TRBJ2-7	TRBV24-1	many	TRBD1	TGTGCCACCAGTGATTCCAACAGGGGCCTCTCCTACGAGCAGTACTTC	CATSDSNRGLSYEQYF
TRBJ2-7	TRBV7-2	NA	TRBD1	TGTGCCAGCAGCAAACAGGGGAGTGACTGCGAGCAGTACTTC	CASSKQGSDCEQYF
TRBJ1-4	TRBV6-1	NA	NA	TGTGCCAGCAGGAGGACACCCCATCAGGCAACGCCTAATGAAAAACTGTTTTTT	CASRRTPHQATPNEKLFF
TRBJ1-5	TRBV20-1	NA	TRBD1	TGCAGTGCTACCACGGGACAGTTTGTAATCGGCAATCAGCCCCAGCATTTT	CSATTGQFVIGNQPQHF
TRBJ1-5	TRBV7-2	NA	TRBD1	TGTGCCAGCAGCCAACCTATGACAGGGAGCCTAAGGCCCCAGCATTTT	CASSQPMTGSLRPQHF
TRBJ2-7	TRBV29-1	many	NA	TGCAGCGTTGGACGGGACGGACACCTCTACGAGCAGTACTTC	CSVGRDGHLYEQYF
TRBJ2-1	TRBV10-2	few	TRBD2	TGCGCCAGCAGTGAGTTCGGTCGACTAGCGGGAGGATCCTCCTACAATGAGCAGTTCTTC	CASSEFGRLAGGSSYNEQFF
TRBJ1-2	TRBV12-3/TRBV12-4	NA	TRBD1	TGTGCCAGCAGTTTGAACAGGGGGCGTAATGGCTACACCTTC	CASSLNRGRNGYTF
TRBJ2-3	TRBV27	NA	NA	TGTGCCAGCAGTTTTCGACGCGGAACCACAGATACGCAGTATTTT	CASSFRRGTTDTQYF
TRBJ2-3	TRBV6-5	few	NA	TGTGCCAGCATGACGGGGTGGATGTCAGATACGCAGTATTTT	CASMTGWMSDTQYF
TRBJ2-1	TRBV2	NA	TRBD2	TGTGCCAGCAGTGACACTAGCGGGAACTACAATGAGCAGTTCTTC	CASSDTSGNYNEQFF
TRBJ2-7	TRBV28	NA	TRBD1	TGTGCCAGCAGTGGGGGCGGACAGGGGGGAAACTACGAGCAGTACTTC	CASSGGGQGGNYEQYF
TRBJ2-4	TRBV12-3/TRBV12-4	many	NA	TGTGCCAGCACCCCGAGGGGCGGGGCAAACATTCAGTACTTC	CASTPRGGANIQYF